This T cell receptor (beta chain) was identified in a study of fetal regulatory T cell absence and autoimmunity. In the study overall: Without clinical diabetes, IPEX patients showed exocrine pancreas autoimmunity.

With respect to this clone: Its target is not known. The junction differs from germline at one of its ends, possibly a read error.

Germline CDR1 reads ENHRY; CDR2 reads SYGVKD. The CDR3 extends over 14 amino acids. Profiling relied on immunoSEQ multiplex PCR, and the TCRdb table lists in-frame clones only, not all of them. The data hold some 50,000 clones, with roughly four fifths observed a single time. Study conclusions and caveats: In IPEX, the enrichment was taken to support antigen-driven autoimmunity before birth. Compared with cord blood, pancreas showed oligoclonal TCR enrichment, some clones over 95-fold.

This TCR was recovered from a newborn boy with IPEX syndrome. Source material: cord blood. The J gene is TRBJ1-2, the V gene TRBV10-3; tentative D call: TRBD1 (5 bases). The CDR3 DNA reads as TGTGCCATAAGTGGTGGGGGTTTAGGGTATGGCTACACCTTC. Residues: CAISGGGLGYGYTF.